A single sample gave rise to the 15 T cell receptor beta chains below, sequenced in a study of molecular identifiers for immune sequencing clone quantification. TCRdb fed the PCR reads into MiXCR, producing one record per CDR3 protein. The top ten hold 0.74% of the sample, which has over 300,000 distinct CDR3 sequences, about 22% seen once. The sample was naive CD8+ T cells from blood, with Jurkat cell RNA spiked in. Subset described: FACS-sorted CD8+CD4-CCR7+CD45RA+ naive T cells. The source is a human donor in good health. Some libraries in this study had Jurkat cell RNA spiked in.

This clonotype was seen repeatedly, ten times or more. This chain joins TRBV29-1 and TRBJ2-7, with TRBD1 matching 7 bases. This CDR3 spans 13 amino acids. The V gene end was trimmed by 7 bases and the J gene end by 3 bases; junction bases not matched to a gene: 9. Germline CDR1 is SQVTM and CDR2 is ANQGSEA. The DNA of the CDR3 is TGCAGCGCCGTCCACAGGGGCCGCTACGAGCAGTACTTC. Translation gives CSAVHRGRYEQYF.

This clonotype was observed at least ten times. The chain employs TRBV6-6 and TRBJ1-5, with 8 bases lining up with TRBD1. From germline, CDR1 is MNHNY and CDR2 SVGAGI (reference sequence). The length of the CDR3 is 13 residues. The V and J ends lost 11 bases and 2 bases, in that order; junction bases with no gene match: 5. Here the CDR3 reads CASQGQGNQPQHF. CDR3 sequence (DNA): TGTGCCTCTCAGGGACAGGGCAATCAGCCCCAGCATTTT.

This clonotype was recorded a few times. The chain couples TRBV6-1 to TRBJ2-3, with 13 positions matching TRBD2. The CDR3 is 19 amino acids. With 1 base clipped from V and 5 bases from J, the junction kept 12 bases outside the gene matches. The germline V gene has CDR1 MNHNS and CDR2 SASEGT. Here the CDR3 DNA reads TGTGCCAGCAGTGAAGAGGCCGTGGCGGGACTAGCGGGATTAGATACGCAGTATTTT. Encoded protein: CASSEEAVAGLAGLDTQYF.

The chain joins TRBV20-1 to TRBJ2-5; either TRBD1 or TRBD2 may supply D (6 bases each). Trimming stripped 6 bases from V and 10 bases from J, with 27 bases between. CDR3 size: 15 residues. Per the germline V gene, CDR1 is DFQATT and CDR2 is SNEGSKA (reference sequence). CDR3 nucleotide sequence: TGCAGTGCGGTTGGGGCCCTCGGGGGCCTTTGGGACCAGTACTTC. The encoded protein is CSAVGALGGLWDQYF.

This clonotype was seen just once. A much larger clone lies a single base off, so this may be a read error. V and J are TRBV6-5 and TRBJ2-1, with D unclear. Germline CDR1 is MNHEY and CDR2 is SVGAGI. Trimming left V 9 bases short and J 12 bases short, with 21 bases between. This CDR3 contains 13 residues. CDR3: CASTGPVLGGQFF. For the CDR3, the DNA is TGTGCCAGTACCGGGCCTGTGCTCGGTGGGCAGTTCTTC.

On this clonotype itself: This may come from a read error, since a much larger clone is one base off. V is TRBV7-2 and J is TRBJ2-3; TRBD2 matches at 7 bases. The trim removed 5 bases at V and 5 bases at J, leaving 13 bases unmatched. This CDR3 is built from 16 residues. The germline V gene encodes CDR1 SGHTA and CDR2 FQGNSA. In DNA form, the CDR3 reads TGTGCCAGCAGCCCACGTGTCGGCGGGAGCGTAGATACGCAGTATTTT. Protein: CASSPRVGGSVDTQYF.

This clonotype was counted between two and nine times. The V call is TRBV3-1, the J call TRBJ2-1, with TRBD1 identical over 9 bases. The CDR3 spans 17 residues. The V gene's germline CDR1 is LGHDT and CDR2 YNNKEL (reference sequence). The V and J ends lost 5 bases and 3 bases, in that order; junction bases with no gene match: 11. CDR3 amino acids: CASSTRTQGANYNEQFF. DNA of the CDR3: TGTGCCAGCAGCACCCGGACACAGGGGGCAAACTACAATGAGCAGTTCTTC.

CDR3 region: CASSLGVAGDTSTDTQYF. CDR3 coding DNA: TGTGCCAGCAGTTTAGGAGTAGCGGGGGACACTAGCACAGATACGCAGTATTTT. The genes are TRBV12-3 or TRBV12-4 and TRBJ2-3; 9 bases fit TRBD2. The V gene end was trimmed by 1 base and the J gene end by 0 bases; junction bases not matched to a gene: 8. There are 18 residues in the CDR3.

This chain links TRBV6-2 or TRBV6-3 with TRBJ2-5, with TRBD2 as a possible D gene (5 bases). Germline CDR1 and CDR2: MNHEY and SVGEGT. CDR3 length: 13 residues. V shed 6 bases and J shed 1 base, with 9 bases lying between them. The CDR3 sequence: CASRKDFQETQYF. As DNA, the CDR3 is TGTGCCAGCAGGAAGGACTTCCAAGAGACCCAGTACTTC.

This clonotype was seen a handful of times. The chain joins TRBV13 to TRBJ1-4; D is perhaps TRBD1 (5 bases). Germline V CDR1 and CDR2: PRHDT, FYEKMQ (reference sequence). CDR3 size: 15 residues. The ends were cut back, 2 bases at V and 7 bases at J, with 14 bases in the middle. The CDR3 sequence is CASSLQGVVGEKLFF. The DNA of the CDR3 is TGTGCCAGCAGCTTACAAGGGGTCGTAGGTGAAAAACTGTTTTTT.

About this clonotype itself: Just one base apart from a much larger clone, this may be a read error. The rearrangement links TRBV2 to TRBJ1-2; 10 nucleotides match TRBD1. Germline lookup yields CDR1 SNHLY and CDR2 FYNNEI. The CDR3 consists of 14 residues. CDR3 sequence (DNA): TGTGCCAGCAGTGAGGGACAGGGGAGCTATGGCTACGCCTTC. Protein product: CASSEGQGSYGYAF.

The J gene is TRBJ2-5, the V gene TRBV4-3; no firm D call. CDR1 is LGHNA, CDR2 YSLEER, per germline. CDR3 length: 18 amino acids. Between the trimmed V and J ends, which lost 2 bases and 0 bases, there was a span of 19 bases. In DNA form, the CDR3 reads TGCGCCAGCAGCCAACCGATCCCCCCCCCGGGCCACCAAGAGACCCAGTACTTC. It is translated as CASSQPIPPPGHQETQYF.

The CDR3 reads CASSPGTGGFRELFF. The CDR3 DNA reads as TGTGCCAGTAGTCCCGGGACAGGGGGCTTCCGGGAGCTGTTTTTT. The rearrangement uses TRBV19 and TRBJ2-2, with TRBD1 identical over 12 bases. J was trimmed by 9 bases and V by 5 bases; bases with no gene match: 7. The CDR3 extends over 15 amino acids. Germline loops: CDR1 LNHDA, CDR2 SQIVND (reference sequence).

A few counts support this clonotype. The chain couples TRBV28 to TRBJ2-7; D possibly corresponds to TRBD1 (5 bases). Trimming stripped 5 bases from V and 1 base from J, with 12 bases between. The germline V gene has CDR1 MDHEN and CDR2 SYDVKM. The CDR3 is 14 amino acids. The CDR3 sequence: CASSTPTVSYEQYF. CDR3 in DNA: TGTGCCAGCAGTACCCCGACAGTTTCCTACGAGCAGTACTTC.

Many counts were recorded for this clonotype. V usage is TRBV29-1 and J usage is TRBJ1-1, with D tentatively TRBD1 (5 bases). This CDR3 spans 11 amino acids. Germline CDR1 reads SQVTM; CDR2 reads ANQGSEA. Trimming cost V 5 bases and J 7 bases, with 11 bases left between them. The CDR3 sequence: CSVRDGYEAFF. The CDR3 bases are TGCAGCGTTAGGGACGGCTATGAAGCTTTCTTT.